The clone carrying this T cell receptor beta chain was counted once. Assay: immunoSEQ multiplex PCR; the TCRdb copy retains only in-frame clones and omits some. Of approximately 2,000,000 clones in the sample, roughly 95% are singletons; the top ten hold approximately 1.6%. This sample is drawn from a study of shared clonotypes between healthy human individuals. Naive CD8 cells comprised CD45RO-negative, CCR7-positively selected cells, excluding terminally differentiated effector memory CD45RA+ cells. Material for sequencing was naive CD8+ T cells from PBMCs. This TCR was recovered from a man younger than 30 in good health. Some clones in this sample may be carry-over from other donors' samples.

The CDR3 loop reads CASSVTRDSPKYEQYF. The CDR3 DNA follows: TGTGCCAGCAGCGTCACCAGGGACTCCCCGAAATACGAGCAGTACTTC. The chain joins TRBV9 to TRBJ2-7; maybe TRBD2 (6 bases). The CDR3 has 16 residues. Germline V gives CDR1 SGDLS, CDR2 YYNGEE. V was pared by 2 bases and J by 4 bases, with 19 bases between.